This is a list of T cell receptor beta chains from one sample in a study of CD8+ T cells in alopecia areata. Here immunoSEQ multiplex PCR was the method, and the copy in TCRdb shows in-frame clones only, minus some. The table includes over 85,000 clones, roughly two fifths detected once. The specimen sequenced was CD4+ T cells sorted from blood. Receptors originate from a human donor with alopecia areata. Each CDR3 is given with its conserved first and last residue. D genes are given only for firm matches. Only some rows state a clone size, as once, few, many or a class for expanded clones.

j_call,d_call,clone_size,v_call,cdr3_aa,cdr3_nt
TRBJ2-7,NA,NA,TRBV18,CASSPRGVEQYF,TGTGCCAGCTCACCAAGGGGGGTAGAGCAGTACTTC
TRBJ2-7,TRBD2,few,TRBV7-2,CASSQRSPGGEQYF,TGTGCCAGCAGCCAACGGAGCCCCGGGGGGGAGCAGTACTTC
TRBJ1-2,NA,medium-sized,TRBV18,CASSVDIGYTF,TGTGCCAGCTCCGTCGACATTGGCTACACCTTC
TRBJ2-1,NA,NA,TRBV30,CAWSRGGASYNEQFF,TGTGCCTGGAGTAGAGGGGGAGCTTCCTACAATGAGCAGTTCTTC
TRBJ2-5,TRBD2,few,TRBV29-1,CSAKGLAGGPQYF,TGCAGCGCTAAGGGACTAGCGGGAGGGCCCCAGTACTTC
TRBJ2-3,TRBD2,NA,TRBV2,CASSLGLGSPTQYF,TGTGCCAGCAGTCTGGGACTAGGATCCCCTACGCAGTATTTT
TRBJ2-3,TRBD2,NA,TRBV4-1,CASSQDSGGGGADTQYF,TGCGCCAGCAGCCAAGATAGCGGGGGGGGAGGAGCAGATACGCAGTATTTT
TRBJ2-3,TRBD1,NA,TRBV29-1,CSVEWQGATDTQYF,TGCAGCGTTGAGTGGCAGGGGGCCACAGATACGCAGTATTTT
TRBJ2-7,TRBD1,NA,TRBV5-6,CASSRINPGQGYEQYF,TGTGCCAGCAGTAGGATAAACCCGGGACAGGGCTACGAGCAGTACTTC
TRBJ2-7,NA,few,TRBV29-1,CSVETAAYEQYF,TGCAGCGTTGAGACCGCGGCCTACGAGCAGTACTTC
TRBJ1-2,NA,NA,TRBV5-1,CASSSPGQEYGYTF,TGCGCCAGCAGCTCGCCGGGACAAGAATATGGCTACACCTTC
TRBJ2-5,TRBD1,few,TRBV29-1,CSVAETGAQTQYF,TGCAGCGTTGCCGAGACAGGGGCCCAGACCCAGTACTTC
TRBJ2-5,NA,NA,TRBV4-1,CASSQGTLETQYF,TGCGCCAGCAGCCAAGGGACTTTGGAGACCCAGTACTTC
TRBJ2-3,NA,once,TRBV11-3,CASSLMAASDTQYF,TGTGCCAGCAGCTTAATGGCGGCGTCAGATACGCAGTATTTT
TRBJ2-1,TRBD2,few,TRBV27,CASSPSGGVQFF,TGTGCCAGCAGTCCGAGCGGGGGGGTACAGTTCTTC
TRBJ1-2,NA,NA,TRBV7-9,CASSSIQIGYTF,TGTGCCAGCAGCTCGATACAGATTGGCTACACCTTC
TRBJ2-5,NA,NA,TRBV14,CASSPLQGLQETQYF,TGTGCCAGCAGCCCGCTCCAGGGACTCCAAGAGACCCAGTACTTC
TRBJ2-3,NA,NA,TRBV9,CASSVGWGRGDTQYF,TGTGCCAGCAGCGTAGGGTGGGGCAGGGGAGATACGCAGTATTTT
TRBJ2-7,NA,few,TRBV29-1,CSVEDGRDEQYF,TGCAGCGTTGAAGATGGCAGGGACGAGCAGTACTTC
TRBJ2-3,NA,NA,TRBV18,CASSPLEKDTQYF,TGTGCCAGCTCACCACTGGAAAAAGATACGCAGTATTTT
TRBJ2-7,NA,NA,TRBV5-6,CASSRDGSYEQYF,TGTGCCAGCAGCCGGGACGGATCCTACGAGCAGTACTTC
TRBJ2-5,TRBD2,NA,TRBV7-2,CASSLARLAGGSETQYF,TGTGCCAGCAGCTTAGCGCGGCTAGCGGGAGGAAGTGAGACCCAGTACTTC